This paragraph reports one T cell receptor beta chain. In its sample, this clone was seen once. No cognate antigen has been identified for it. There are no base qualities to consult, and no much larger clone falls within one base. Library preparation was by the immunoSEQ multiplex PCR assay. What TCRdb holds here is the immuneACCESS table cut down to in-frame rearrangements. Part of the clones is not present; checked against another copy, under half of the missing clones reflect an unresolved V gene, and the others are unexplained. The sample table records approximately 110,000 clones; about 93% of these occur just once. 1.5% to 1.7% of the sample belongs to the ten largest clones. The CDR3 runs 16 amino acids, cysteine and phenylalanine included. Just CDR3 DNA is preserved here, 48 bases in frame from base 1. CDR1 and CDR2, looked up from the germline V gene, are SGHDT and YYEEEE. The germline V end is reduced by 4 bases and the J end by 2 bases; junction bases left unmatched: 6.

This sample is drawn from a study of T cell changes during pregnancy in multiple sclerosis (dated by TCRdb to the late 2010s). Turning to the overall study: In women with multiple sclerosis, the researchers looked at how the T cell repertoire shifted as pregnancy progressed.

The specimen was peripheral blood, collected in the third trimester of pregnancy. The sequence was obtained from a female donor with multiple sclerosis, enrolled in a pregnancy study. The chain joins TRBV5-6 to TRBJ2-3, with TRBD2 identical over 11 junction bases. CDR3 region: CASSRGTSGFTDTQYF. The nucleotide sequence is TGTGCCAGCAGCCGTGGGACTAGCGGTTTCACAGATACGCAGTATTTT.